A single sample gave rise to the 6 T cell receptor beta chains below, sequenced in a study of graft-versus-host responses after intestinal transplantation. The assay was immunoSEQ multiplex PCR, and TCRdb's table has in-frame clones only and misses some. The table shows 45,000 to 60,000 clones, with 92% occurring only once. No cognate antigen is known for these TCRs. Sequenced here: unstimulated CD4+ T cells sorted from spleen or lymph node cells, sampled before transplant. These receptors were taken from a human donor who was the organ donor for an intestinal transplant.

The sample holds one count of this clone. The V call is TRBV5-6, the J call TRBJ2-3; 13 nucleotides line up with TRBD2. CDR3 length: 16 amino acids. Germline CDR1 SGHDT, CDR2 YYEEEE. The junction had 4 bases not matched to a gene; V was cut back by 4 bases and J by 2 bases. CDR3 in DNA: TGTGCCAGCAGCGGACTAGCGGGAGCCACCACAGATACGCAGTATTTT. This codes for CASSGLAGATTDTQYF.

The CDR3 loop reads CASSLRQATNEKLFF. In DNA, the CDR3 is TGTGCCAGCAGTTTGCGACAGGCAACTAATGAAAAACTGTTTTTT. The V gene is TRBV28, the J gene TRBJ1-4, with TRBD1 as a possible D gene (6 bases). The ends were cut back, 3 bases at V and 0 bases at J, with 8 bases in the middle. This CDR3 spans 15 amino acids. Germline V lookup: CDR1 MDHEN, CDR2 SYDVKM.

The table lists this clone with a count of one. V gene TRBV28 combines with J gene TRBJ2-5, with D possibly matching TRBD2 (6 bases). The last part of the DNA fits TRBJ2-7 better; the J call may be wrong. The CDR3 spans 13 residues. The germline gives CDR1 MDHEN, CDR2 SYDVKM. This CDR3 is CASIPRGYYEQYF. In DNA, the CDR3 is TGTGCCAGCATTCCGCGGGGATACTACGAGCAGTACTTC.

This chain uses TRBV18 with TRBJ2-7, with TRBD2 identical over 8 bases. The CDR3 totals 13 residues. Trimming took 4 bases from V and 2 from J; bases not matched to a gene: 1. CDR1 KGHSH and CDR2 LQKENI come from the germline V gene. CDR3 coding DNA: TGTGCCAGCTCACTACTAGCGGCCTACGAGCAGTACTTC. This codes for CASSLLAAYEQYF.

The chain joins TRBV11-2 to TRBJ2-1, with D hard to call. Germline lookup yields CDR1 SGHAT and CDR2 FQNNGV. This CDR3 has 13 residues. Trimming pared 1 base from V and 10 bases from J, leaving 11 bases between. The CDR3 region is CASSLVRVGEQFF. The CDR3 coding sequence is TGTGCCAGCAGCTTAGTCCGGGTTGGGGAGCAGTTCTTC.

The V and J genes are TRBV11-1 and TRBJ2-7; a weak D match, TRBD1 (8 bases). CDR1 is SGHAT, CDR2 FQDESV, per germline (reference sequence). This CDR3 comprises 15 residues. V was clipped by 4 bases and J by 1 base, with 14 bases between them. The CDR3 region is CASSSGQGGSYEQYF. The CDR3 coding sequence is TGTGCCAGCAGCTCAGGACAGGGAGGGTCCTACGAGCAGTACTTC.